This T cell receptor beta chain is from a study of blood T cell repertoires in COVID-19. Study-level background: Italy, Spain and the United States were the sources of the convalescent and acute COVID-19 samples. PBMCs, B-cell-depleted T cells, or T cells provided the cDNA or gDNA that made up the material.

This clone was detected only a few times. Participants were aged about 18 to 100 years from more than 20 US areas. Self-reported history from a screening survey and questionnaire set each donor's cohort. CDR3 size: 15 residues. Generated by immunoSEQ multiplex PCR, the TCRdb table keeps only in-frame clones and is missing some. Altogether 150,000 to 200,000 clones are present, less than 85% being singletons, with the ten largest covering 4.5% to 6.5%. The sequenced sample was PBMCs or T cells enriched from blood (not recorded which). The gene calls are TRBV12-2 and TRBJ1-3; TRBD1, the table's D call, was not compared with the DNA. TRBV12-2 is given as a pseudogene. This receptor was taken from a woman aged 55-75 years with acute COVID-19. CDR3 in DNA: TGTGCAAGTCGCTTAAACAGCCTCTTTAGAAACACCATATATTTT. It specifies CASRLNSLFRNTIYF.